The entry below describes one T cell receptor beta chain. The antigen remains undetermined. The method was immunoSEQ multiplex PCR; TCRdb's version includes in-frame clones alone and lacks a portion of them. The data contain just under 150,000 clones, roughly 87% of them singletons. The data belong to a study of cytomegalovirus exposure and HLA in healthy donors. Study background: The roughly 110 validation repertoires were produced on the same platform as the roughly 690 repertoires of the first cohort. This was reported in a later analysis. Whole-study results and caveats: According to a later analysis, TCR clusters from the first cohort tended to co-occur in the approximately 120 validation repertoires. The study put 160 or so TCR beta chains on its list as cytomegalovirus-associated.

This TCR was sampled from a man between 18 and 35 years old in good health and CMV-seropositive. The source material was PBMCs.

CDR3 in amino acids: CSVATGGGQPQHF. CDR3 bases: TGCAGCGTTGCGACAGGGGGGGGACAGCCCCAGCATTTT. The chain links TRBV29-1 to TRBJ1-5; 9 bases align to TRBD1. The CDR3 covers 13 residues. Germline CDR1 SQVTM, CDR2 ANQGSEA. J was trimmed by 7 bases and V by 4 bases; bases with no gene match: 5.